The T cell receptor (beta chain) described here comes from a study of blood T cell repertoires in COVID-19. Study-wide context: Samples representing acute and convalescent COVID-19 were sourced from the United States, Italy and Spain. T cells, B-cell-depleted T cells, or PBMCs supplied cDNA or gDNA.

After removal of 7 bases from V and 3 bases from J, the junction contained 7 bases not matched to a gene. Germline loops: CDR1 SNHLY, CDR2 FYNNEI. The CDR3 has 16 amino acids. Per the original data handling: Amplified reference gene primers provided the basis for estimating nucleated cell counts. Sequenced by immunoSEQ multiplex PCR; TCRdb stores in-frame clones only, minus some. V and J calls and clone size come straight from that table; D and trimming were deduced from the DNA. The sample lists approximately 130,000 clones, around 63% occurring once. The sequenced sample consisted of peripheral blood. This clonotype originated in a woman in her 70s with acute or convalescent COVID-19. This sequence joins TRBV2 and TRBJ2-3, with 13 bases identical to TRBD2. The CDR3 protein is CASNLALAGGTDTQYF. The CDR3 bases are TGTGCCAGCAACTTGGCACTAGCGGGAGGGACAGATACGCAGTATTTT.